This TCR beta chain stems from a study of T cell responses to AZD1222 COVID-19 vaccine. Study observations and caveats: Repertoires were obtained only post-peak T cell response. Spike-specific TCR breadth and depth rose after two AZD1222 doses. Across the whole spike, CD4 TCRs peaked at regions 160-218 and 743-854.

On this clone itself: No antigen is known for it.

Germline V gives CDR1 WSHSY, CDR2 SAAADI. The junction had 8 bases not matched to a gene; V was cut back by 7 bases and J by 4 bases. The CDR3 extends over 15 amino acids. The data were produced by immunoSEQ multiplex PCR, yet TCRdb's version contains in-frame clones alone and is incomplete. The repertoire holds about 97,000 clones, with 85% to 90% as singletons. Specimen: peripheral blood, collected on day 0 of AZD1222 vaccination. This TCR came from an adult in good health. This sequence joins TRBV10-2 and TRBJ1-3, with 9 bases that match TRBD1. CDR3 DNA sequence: TGCGCCAGCAATAGCCGGGACAGGGCCGGAAACACCATATATTTT. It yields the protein CASNSRDRAGNTIYF.